The 32 T cell receptor beta chains presented below share a single source sample, sequenced in a study of tumor-infiltrating lymphocytes in primary liver carcinoma (dated by TCRdb to 2017 to 2019). Total RNA and DNA were co-extracted from approximately 20-30 mg of bulk tissue with the AllPrep DNA/RNA mini kit, without cell sorting. The sequencing machine was an Illumina HiSeq 2500. A constant-region primer and ProtoScript II reverse transcriptase were used to reverse-transcribe TCRbeta-specific cDNA from 500 ng total RNA. TCRbeta libraries were built with three nested multiplex PCR rounds, a slightly modified ARM-PCR procedure. Each of the first two PCR rounds ran for roughly 11 cycles and used multiplex TRBV1-TRBV30 forward primers together with a Cbeta reverse primer. TCRdb reprocessed the public reads (quality trimming at Q25 with fastp, clone calling with MiXCR) and kept in-frame beta chains. Identical CDR3 proteins give one entry, which carries the most common genes and DNA. The sample includes 100,000 to 150,000 distinct CDR3 sequences, with 64% observed a single time. Clones ranked in the top ten supply about 8% of the sample.

The sequencing input was liver tumor tissue from sampling region 3. Reading the label with the study, this specimen's cell subset or site is: tumor region T3, left-lateral pole. These receptors were taken from an older woman with primary liver carcinoma and hepatitis B virus infection.

The chain uses TRBV11-2 and TRBJ2-7; D unresolved. The V end lost 5 bases, the J end lost 2 bases, and 13 bases lay between the germline ends. CDR1 and CDR2 (germline): SGHAT, FQNNGV. The CDR3 runs to 14 residues. The CDR3 DNA sequence: TGTGCCAGCAGCCCTCGGACGGAGCCCTACGAGCAGTACTTC. Translation gives CASSPRTEPYEQYF.

A remark on this clonotype: Likely a read error: the CDR3 ends without its conserved phenylalanine or tryptophan. The V and J genes are TRBV20-1 and TRBJ1-6; maybe TRBD1 (5 bases). CDR1 is DFQATT and CDR2 is SNEGSKA in the germline V gene (reference sequence). This CDR3 spans 14 amino acids. Trimming shortened V by 5 bases and J by 0 bases, and 8 bases separated the two germline ends. The CDR3 nucleotides read TGCAGTGCTTGGGGCAGCTCCTATAATTCACCCCTCCACCTT. It is translated as CSAWGSSYNSPLHL.

This clonotype was found a few times. One end of the junction is discordant with germline, which a read error may explain. The chain uses TRBV11-2 and TRBJ2-5, with unresolved D. Germline lookup yields CDR1 SGHAT and CDR2 FQNNGV. CDR3 length equals 11 residues. As DNA, the CDR3 is TGTGCTAGCAGCTTAAGTGAGACCCTGTACTTC. Its protein product is CASSLSETLYF.

Remarks on this clonotype: This may be a read error: a much more frequent sequence differs by one nucleotide. The chain has TRBV7-8 and TRBJ2-3; D might be TRBD1 or TRBD2, each matching 5 bases. The CDR3 covers 15 residues. Germline CDR1 reads SGHVS; CDR2 reads FQNEAQ. CDR3 sequence (DNA): TGTGCCACCAGCTTAGATTCGGGACGAACAGATACGCAGTATTTT. It codes for CATSLDSGRTDTQYF.

On this clonotype: A much larger clone differs from this one at a single base, so this may be a read error. The chain couples TRBV12-3 or TRBV12-4 to TRBJ1-1; D is possibly TRBD1 (5 bases). The CDR3 totals 13 residues. The CDR3, as DNA: TGTGTCAGCACCCAGGGTTGGGACACTGAAGCTTTCTTT. Translating it yields CVSTQGWDTEAFF.

The sample holds one count of this clonotype. The J gene is TRBJ1-1, the V gene TRBV29-1; 7 nucleotides align to TRBD1. Germline-derived CDR1 and CDR2 are SQVTM and ANQGSEA. The length of the CDR3 is 14 residues. J was trimmed by 1 base and V by 7 bases; bases with no gene match: 9. DNA for the CDR3: TGCAGCGCTGCCCGGGACAGAGGGAACACTGAAGCTTTCTTT. This translates into CSAARDRGNTEAFF. Full variable domain (missing parts from reference TRBV29-1 and TRBJ1-1): SAVISQKPSRDICQRGTSLTIQCQVDSQVTMMFWYRQQPGQSLTLIATANQGSEATYESGFVIDKFPISRPNLTFSTLTVSNMSPEDSSIYLCSAARDRGNTEAFFGQGTRLTVV.

In regard to this clonotype: An end of the junction does not agree with germline; a read error may underlie this. The rearrangement uses TRBV4-1 and TRBJ1-5, with D uncertain. CDR1 MGHRA and CDR2 YSYEKL come from the germline V gene. CDR3 size: 14 residues. The CDR3 loop is CASDEGVSNRPEHF. For the CDR3, the DNA is TGCGCAAGCGACGAGGGAGTAAGCAATCGGCCCGAGCATTTT.

The V call is TRBV4-1, the J call TRBJ2-7, with D maybe TRBD1 (6 bases). The CDR3 sequence is 17 residues long. The ends were cut back, 6 bases at V and 2 bases at J, with 23 bases in the middle. Germline V gene lookup returns CDR1 MGHRA and CDR2 YSYEKL. The CDR3 DNA reads as TGCGCCAGCAGTCGAGATCGAGGGGACAAAGTTACCTACGAGCAGTACTTC. This sequence encodes CASSRDRGDKVTYEQYF.

Notes on this clonotype: The junction shows a germline mismatch at one end, possibly a read error. The genes are TRBV13 and TRBJ1-3; tentative D call: TRBD1 (6 bases). Germline CDR1 is PRHDT and CDR2 is FYEKMQ (reference sequence). The CDR3 has 14 amino acids. CDR3 residues: CTSGHRDYGNAIYF. DNA of the CDR3: TGTACCAGCGGACACAGGGACTATGGAAACGCCATATATTTT.

This clonotype was recorded a few times. Relative to the germline gene, one junction end is altered; a read error may explain this. V gene TRBV11-1 combines with J gene TRBJ2-2; D call uncertain. The CDR3 contains 14 residues. The germline gives CDR1 SGHAT, CDR2 FQDESV (reference sequence). The CDR3 nucleotides are TGTGCCAGCAGATCGAACCTTGACACAGGGGAGCTGTTTTTT. It encodes CASRSNLDTGELFF.

In the case of this clonotype: This clone may be a read error of a much larger clone one base away. This sequence joins TRBV5-4 and TRBJ2-7, with TRBD1 matching over 8 bases. The CDR3 contains 15 residues. V trimming: 3 bases; J trimming: 4 bases; junction bases outside the gene matches: 9. Germline assignment: CDR1 SGHNT and CDR2 YYREEE (reference sequence). This chain's CDR3 is CASSSRGRDYYEQYF. In DNA form, the CDR3 reads TGTGCCAGCAGCTCCAGGGGGCGCGATTATTACGAGCAGTACTTC.

A word on this clonotype: One junction end disagrees with the germline gene, perhaps due to a read error. CDR3 DNA sequence: TGTGCCAGCAGCTTGGTCTCTGAGACAGGGGCTGAGTATTTC. This sequence encodes CASSLVSETGAEYF. The chain combines TRBV5-6 with TRBJ2-7; the match to TRBD1 covers 8 bases. This CDR3 comprises 14 residues. CDR1 SGHDT and CDR2 YYEEEE come from the germline V gene.

Worth noting for this clonotype: Germline and junction disagree at one end, which may indicate a read error. The rearrangement links TRBV6-5 to TRBJ1-2, with D perhaps TRBD1 (6 bases). Germline CDR1 MNHEY, CDR2 SVGAGI. The CDR3 contains 13 residues. CDR3 protein: CASGYLGGHDYTF. CDR3 nucleotides: TGTGCCAGCGGTTACTTGGGGGGCCATGACTACACCTTC.

The chain combines TRBV15 with TRBJ1-5, with D maybe TRBD1 (5 bases). Trimming removed 0 bases at V and 6 bases at J, with 12 bases between. CDR1 LNHNV and CDR2 YYDKDF come from the germline V gene (reference sequence). The CDR3 runs 15 residues. The CDR3: CATSRDPGGGQPQHF. The CDR3 bases are TGTGCCACCAGCAGAGATCCGGGGGGGGGTCAGCCCCAGCATTTT.

Turning to this clonotype: Given a much more abundant clone one base away, this may be a read error. This chain links TRBV5-4 with TRBJ2-7; 14 bases are a match to TRBD2. This CDR3 has 15 residues. Germline CDR1 SGHNT, CDR2 YYREEE (reference sequence). The CDR3, as DNA: TGTGCCAGCAGCCGAGGGACTAGCGGGAGTTACGGGCAGTACTTC. Its translation is CASSRGTSGSYGQYF.

This clonotype is categorized as medium-sized. V is TRBV11-2 and J is TRBJ2-3; D is unresolved. Germline CDR1 and CDR2: SGHAT and FQNNGV. V gave up 5 bases and J gave up 6 bases, with 15 bases separating them. The CDR3 consists of 14 residues. The CDR3 sequence is CASSLTSVRDTQYF. The DNA for the CDR3 is TGTGCCAGCAGCCTCACGAGTGTGAGGGATACGCAGTATTTT. Drawing the rest from reference TRBV11-2 and TRBJ2-3, the complete variable domain is EAGVAQSPRYKIIEKRQSVAFWCNPISGHATLYWYQQILGQGPKLLIQFQNNGVVDDSQLPKDRFSAERLKGVDSTLKIQPAKLEDSAVYLCASSLTSVRDTQYFGPGTRLTVL.

In the case of this clonotype: This may be a read error, as it is one base from a much larger clone. The chain links TRBV6-6 to TRBJ2-5; TRBD1 might be the D (5 bases). Germline assignment: CDR1 MNHNY and CDR2 SVGAGI (reference sequence). Trimming pared 4 bases from V and 5 bases from J, leaving 17 bases between. This CDR3 is built from 15 residues. The CDR3: CASSSARAVYETQYF. CDR3 nucleotide sequence: TGTGCCAGCAGTTCGGCCAGGGCGGTTTACGAGACCCAGTACTTC.

The chain uses TRBV7-2 and TRBJ2-5; maybe TRBD1 (6 bases). This CDR3 spans 18 amino acids. Germline V CDR1 and CDR2: SGHTA, FQGNSA. The germline V and J ends were trimmed by 2 bases and 5 bases, with 24 bases remaining between them. CDR3 DNA: TGTGCCAGCAGCTTATGCTTCCCGACAGGAGGTTACATGGAGACCCAGTACTTC. This gives the protein CASSLCFPTGGYMETQYF.

The rearrangement joins TRBV12-3 or TRBV12-4 to TRBJ2-3; tentatively, D is TRBD2 (5 bases). The V end lost 9 bases, the J end lost 1 base, and 20 bases lay between the germline ends. The CDR3 consists of 16 residues. In DNA, the CDR3 is TGTGCCAGGGGCCCAGGACTCTCCTGGGGCACAGATACGCAGTATTTT. Protein sequence: CARGPGLSWGTDTQYF.

Of note for this clonotype: The germline gene is not matched at one end of the junction; a read error may be the cause. This chain joins TRBV5-1 and TRBJ1-1, with 7 bases fitting TRBD1. Germline V gives CDR1 SGHRS, CDR2 YFSETQ. The CDR3 is 14 residues long. DNA for the CDR3: TGCGTCAGCATAGAGGGGGCGGTGAACACTGAAGCTTTCTTT. Translated: CVSIEGAVNTEAFF. Supplemented by reference TRBV5-1 and TRBJ1-1, the full variable domain reads KAGVTQTPRYLIKTRGQQVTLSCSPISGHRSVSWYQQTPGQGLQFLFEYFSETQRNKGNFPGRFSGRQFSNSRSEMNVSTLELGDSALYLCVSIEGAVNTEAFFGQGTRLTVV.

This clonotype has a count of ten or more. The chain is built from TRBV4-2 and TRBJ2-2, with no clear D. The CDR3 is 13 residues long. The germline V and J ends were trimmed by 5 bases and 5 bases, with 9 bases remaining between them. Germline CDR1 LGHNA, CDR2 YNFKEQ. CDR3 nucleotides: TGTGCCAGCAGCATCACCGGGACCGGGGAGCTGTTTTTT. Amino acid sequence: CASSITGTGELFF.

This clonotype is large (0.1 to 1%) by share. The genes are TRBV11-2 and TRBJ2-3; TRBD1 matches at 8 bases. The CDR3 is 16 amino acids. V was pared by 4 bases and J by 4 bases, with 10 bases of the junction left unmatched. CDR1 is SGHAT, CDR2 FQNNGV, per germline. CDR3: CASSSTRLQGADTQYF. Written as DNA, the CDR3 is TGTGCCAGCAGCTCAACCCGGTTACAGGGGGCAGATACGCAGTATTTT.

Worth noting for this clonotype: Its ends do not fully match the called genes, so a read error is possible. The chain employs TRBV6-2 or TRBV6-3 and TRBJ2-5, with D hard to call. The CDR3 extends over 14 amino acids. Per germline, CDR1 MNHEY and CDR2 SVGEGT. CDR3 DNA sequence: TGTGCCAGCAGTAAGGCCCCATCCGTTTGGACCCACTACTTC. It translates to CASSKAPSVWTHYF.

Details on this clonotype: A clone one base away is much larger, so this may be a read error. The chain has TRBV5-4 and TRBJ2-7, with 13 bases matching TRBD2. There are 16 residues in the CDR3. Germline V gives CDR1 SGHNT, CDR2 YYREEE (reference sequence). The CDR3 here is CASSPGLAGNAYELYF. CDR3 sequence (DNA): TGTGCCAGCAGCCCGGGACTAGCGGGGAACGCCTACGAGCTGTACTTC.

This chain uses TRBV11-2 with TRBJ2-1; 9 nucleotides match TRBD1. Unmatched junction bases numbered 20, after V lost 8 bases and J lost 9 bases. The V gene's germline CDR1 is SGHAT and CDR2 FQNNGV. The CDR3 sequence is 17 residues long. The CDR3 sequence: CASGLTHGQGYRGEQFF. In nucleotides, the CDR3 is TGTGCCAGCGGTCTAACCCACGGACAGGGGTACAGGGGTGAGCAGTTCTTC. Drawing the rest from reference TRBV11-2 and TRBJ2-1, the complete variable domain is EAGVAQSPRYKIIEKRQSVAFWCNPISGHATLYWYQQILGQGPKLLIQFQNNGVVDDSQLPKDRFSAERLKGVDSTLKIQPAKLEDSAVYLCASGLTHGQGYRGEQFFGPGTRLTVL.

About this clonotype: One end of the junction fails to match germline, which may point to a read error. The chain is built from TRBV12-3 or TRBV12-4 and TRBJ2-2; D may be TRBD2 (7 bases). This CDR3 is 15 amino acids long. The CDR3 region is CASSLMGQGTGGLLF. Written as DNA, the CDR3 is TGTGCCAGCAGTTTAATGGGGCAGGGCACCGGGGGGCTGCTTTTT.

This rearrangement joins TRBV11-3 to TRBJ2-1; a weak D match, TRBD1 (7 bases). V was pared by 10 bases and J by 7 bases, with 23 bases between. The CDR3 sequence is 15 residues long. Germline V gene lookup returns CDR1 SGHNT and CDR2 YENEEA. The CDR3 DNA reads as TGTGCCATCGGAGGGGGCAGGAGGGGGTATAATGAGCAGTTCTTC. It is translated as CAIGGGRRGYNEQFF.

There are a few counts of this clonotype. J is TRBJ1-1 and V is TRBV7-2, with unresolved D. This CDR3 comprises 14 residues. The germline V gene encodes CDR1 SGHTA and CDR2 FQGNSA. The V gene lost 3 bases and the J gene lost 4 bases, with 12 bases spanning the gap. The CDR3 DNA follows: TGTGCCAGCAGCTTCGATAGAGTAGGCACTGAAGCTTTCTTT. Translating it yields CASSFDRVGTEAFF. The variable domain in full, completed from reference TRBV7-2 and TRBJ1-1, reads GAGVSQSPSNKVTEKGKDVELRCDPISGHTALYWYRQSLGQGLEFLIYFQGNSAPDKSGLPSDRFSAERTGGSVSTLTIQRTQQEDSAVYLCASSFDRVGTEAFFGQGTRLTVV.

Relative to its sample, this clonotype is medium-sized. The chain links TRBV11-1 to TRBJ2-1; 12 positions agree with TRBD2. The V segment lost 6 bases and the J segment 7 bases; nucleotides outside the gene matches: 13. This CDR3 region has 17 residues. Looked up from germline, CDR1 is SGHAT and CDR2 is FQDESV (reference sequence). The CDR3 region is CASSFNLGLAGTNEQFF. The CDR3 DNA reads as TGTGCCAGCAGTTTTAACCTTGGACTAGCGGGAACAAATGAGCAGTTCTTC. Looking up the rest from reference TRBV11-1 and TRBJ2-1 gives the full variable domain: EAEVAQSPRYKITEKSQAVAFWCDPISGHATLYWYRQILGQGPELLVQFQDESVVDDSQLPKDRFSAERLKGVDSTLKIQPAELGDSAMYLCASSFNLGLAGTNEQFFGPGTRLTVL.

About this clonotype: At one end the junction does not follow the germline gene, possibly because of a read error. The chain recombines TRBV11-2 with TRBJ1-2; possible D gene TRBD1, 5 bases. The CDR3 is 15 residues long. The germline V gene encodes CDR1 SGHAT and CDR2 FQNNGV. CDR3 DNA sequence: TGTGCCAGCAGCCCCCACATCGGACACAGCTATGGCTACATCTTC. Translating gives CASSPHIGHSYGYIF.

By share, this clonotype counts as medium-sized. The rearrangement uses TRBV11-2 and TRBJ2-3; D uncertain. This CDR3 contains 13 residues. Germline-derived CDR1 and CDR2 are SGHAT and FQNNGV. V lost 3 bases to trimming and J lost 3 bases, with 7 bases between them. The CDR3: CASSFLGTDTQYF. In DNA, the CDR3 is TGTGCCAGCAGCTTCCTCGGGACAGATACGCAGTATTTT.

In this sample, this clonotype turned up a few times. The CDR3 is CASSLAGTGSFEQFF. DNA for the CDR3: TGTGCCAGCAGTTTAGCGGGGACAGGGAGCTTTGAGCAGTTCTTC. This chain joins TRBV28 and TRBJ2-1; 9 nucleotides agree with TRBD1. This CDR3 is 15 amino acids long. Germline V gives CDR1 MDHEN, CDR2 SYDVKM. Trimming removed 2 bases from V and 9 bases from J; junction bases left unmatched: 8.